This entry is about one T cell receptor beta chain. The data were obtained in a study of blood T cell repertoires in COVID-19. The assay was immunoSEQ multiplex PCR, and TCRdb's table has in-frame clones only and misses some. The table includes hundreds of thousands of clones, 70% to 90% detected once. Germline-derived CDR1 and CDR2 are SGHTA and FQGNSA. With 4 bases removed from V and 2 bases from J, the gap between germline ends came to 18 bases. This CDR3 spans 16 amino acids. This sequence was found in an older man with acute or convalescent COVID-19. V usage is TRBV7-2 and J usage is TRBJ2-7, with D possibly TRBD2 on 7 matching bases. Input material: peripheral blood. CDR3 nucleotides: TGTGCCAGCAGCTCCGTTTGGGGGGGGGACACCTACGAGCAGTACTTC. As protein: CASSSVWGGDTYEQYF.